Listed below are T cell receptor beta chains from one sample, sequenced in a study of OX40 agonist ivuxolimab in advanced cancers. Assay: immunoSEQ multiplex PCR; the TCRdb copy retains only in-frame clones and omits some. The repertoire holds tens of thousands of clones, with 89% as singletons. The material sequenced was CD4+ or CD8+ T cells sorted from blood, taken in a trial of the OX40 agonist ivuxolimab. Source of these receptors: an adult with an advanced solid tumor such as melanoma, head and neck, liver or kidney cancer. CDR3s include the opening cysteine and the closing phenylalanine or tryptophan. The D gene is left open where the match is weak. Only part of the rows carry a size: once, few, many, or a class if the clone is expanded.

TRBJ2-1	NA	NA	TRBV7-8	CASSSTGTFNEQFF	TGTGCCAGCAGTTCCACGGGGACTTTCAATGAGCAGTTCTTC
TRBJ2-7	NA	NA	TRBV14	CASSQGFIRAPPYEQYF	TGTGCCAGCAGCCAAGGTTTCATCAGGGCACCCCCCTACGAGCAGTACTTC
TRBJ2-2	NA	NA	TRBV6-6	CASRTWENTGELFF	TGTGCCAGCAGGACCTGGGAGAACACCGGGGAGCTGTTTTTT
TRBJ1-2	NA	NA	TRBV19	CASRKNREKYGYTF	TGTGCCAGTAGGAAGAACCGGGAGAAATATGGCTACACCTTC
TRBJ1-4	NA	TRBD1	TRBV4-3	CASSHLDRVGEKLFF	TGCGCCAGCAGCCACCTGGACAGGGTCGGTGAAAAACTGTTTTTT
TRBJ2-7	NA	TRBD1	TRBV2	CASSTGVSLYEQYF	TGTGCCAGCAGCACAGGGGTCTCCCTCTACGAGCAGTACTTC
TRBJ2-7	NA	TRBD2	TRBV5-1	CASSTGTSGGIYEQYF	TGCGCCAGCAGCACCGGGACTAGCGGGGGGATCTACGAGCAGTACTTC
TRBJ1-4	NA	NA	TRBV5-5	CASSLSPRYGEKLFF	TGTGCCAGCAGCTTGTCCCCCAGGTACGGTGAAAAACTGTTTTTT
TRBJ1-2	NA	NA	TRBV9	CASSITGSSGYTF	TGTGCCAGCAGCATCACAGGTTCCTCTGGCTACACCTTC
TRBJ2-7	NA	TRBD1	TRBV9	CASQGVHSYEQYF	TGTGCCAGCCAGGGGGTTCACTCCTACGAGCAGTACTTC
TRBJ2-2	NA	TRBD1	TRBV14	CASRQGATTGELFF	TGTGCCAGCAGACAGGGGGCTACCACCGGGGAGCTGTTTTTT
TRBJ1-1	NA	NA	TRBV9	CASSVAKRDGQGLIKDTEAFF	TGTGCCAGCAGCGTAGCGAAGCGCGACGGGCAGGGGCTTATTAAAGACACTGAAGCTTTCTTT
TRBJ2-1	few	NA	TRBV9	CASSSGWDEQFF	TGTGCCAGCAGCTCCGGGTGGGATGAGCAGTTCTTC
TRBJ1-1	NA	TRBD1	TRBV19	CASSDTGGWNTEAFF	TGTGCCAGTAGTGATACAGGGGGCTGGAACACTGAAGCTTTCTTT
TRBJ1-2	NA	NA	TRBV9	CASSTLAEKGGYTF	TGTGCCAGCAGCACCTTGGCGGAAAAAGGTGGCTACACCTTC
TRBJ1-5	NA	NA	TRBV7-9	CASSSGLGWNQPQHF	TGTGCCAGCAGCTCCGGACTGGGGTGGAATCAGCCCCAGCATTTT
TRBJ2-7	NA	NA	TRBV27	CASSFGGDENYEQYF	TGTGCCAGCAGTTTCGGCGGAGACGAGAACTACGAGCAGTACTTC
TRBJ2-1	NA	NA	TRBV11-3	CASSSRGTGNEQFF	TGTGCCAGCAGCTCCAGGGGGACTGGCAATGAGCAGTTCTTC
TRBJ1-1	NA	NA	TRBV7-9	CASSLVTAQPEAFF	TGTGCCAGCAGCTTAGTAACCGCCCAGCCTGAAGCTTTCTTT
TRBJ1-5	NA	TRBD1	TRBV19	CASSIDRANQPQHF	TGTGCCAGTAGTATCGACAGGGCCAATCAGCCCCAGCATTTT
TRBJ1-2	NA	NA	TRBV13	CASSLSEQEYYYGYTF	TGTGCCAGCAGTTTATCGGAACAGGAATATTACTATGGCTACACCTTC
TRBJ2-1	NA	TRBD1	TRBV11-2	CASSLGTGLIEQFF	TGTGCCAGCAGCTTAGGGACAGGGTTAATTGAGCAGTTCTTC
TRBJ2-3	NA	NA	TRBV27	CASSLGRSHSTDTQYF	TGTGCCAGCAGTTTGGGGCGGTCCCATAGCACAGATACGCAGTATTTT
TRBJ2-3	NA	NA	TRBV9	CASTRDGGFYTQYF	TGTGCCAGCACCCGCGATGGGGGGTTTTATACGCAGTATTTT
TRBJ1-5	NA	NA	TRBV10-3	CAIGELGSNQPQHF	TGTGCCATTGGTGAGTTGGGGAGCAATCAGCCCCAGCATTTT
TRBJ2-3	once	NA	TRBV13	CASSPRLDTDTQYF	TGTGCCAGCAGCCCACGACTAGATACAGATACGCAGTATTTT
TRBJ2-1	few	TRBD1	TRBV7-9	CASRRTGPNEQFF	TGTGCCAGCAGACGGACAGGGCCGAATGAGCAGTTCTTC
TRBJ2-1	NA	NA	TRBV5-5	CASRAGPPYNEQFF	TGTGCCAGCAGAGCCGGGCCCCCCTACAATGAGCAGTTCTTC
TRBJ1-1	NA	NA	TRBV2	CASAPGKGEAFF	TGTGCCAGCGCCCCCGGGAAGGGTGAAGCTTTCTTT